The entry that follows covers one TCR beta chain sequence. Profiled with immunoSEQ multiplex PCR; TCRdb holds only in-frame clones, not every one. The table shows about 230,000 clones, with under 85% occurring only once. The record originates from a study of blood T cell repertoires in COVID-19. Study summary: The cDNA or gDNA used as material had been derived from T cells, B-cell-depleted T cells, or PBMCs.

The germline CDR1 and CDR2 sequences are SGHTA and FQGNSA. The CDR3 covers 16 residues. Trimming removed 0 bases at V and 7 bases at J, with 13 bases between. The sample consisted of PBMCs or T cells enriched from blood (not recorded which). The chain couples TRBV7-2 to TRBJ1-6; D gene uncertain. This receptor was identified in a man aged 60 to 69 who had recovered from COVID-19. CDR3 nucleotide sequence: TGTGCCAGCAGCTTAGCGGTGGGCACTAGGAATTCACCCCTCCACTTT. It encodes CASSLAVGTRNSPLHF.